This T cell receptor (beta chain) was obtained from a study of cytomegalovirus exposure and HLA in healthy donors. Study context: The Caucasian-associated ancestry cluster held 65% to 85% of roughly 370 genotyped donors.

This clone was picked up a small number of times. Its cognate antigen is unknown. This PCR relied on a set of 60 Vbeta primers and 13 Jbeta primers. Authors' methods: Roughly 11 million shared chains were among tens of millions of unique TCR beta chains counted in a later analysis. This table comes from immunoSEQ multiplex PCR, and its TCRdb copy is limited to in-frame clones, with some not included. V and J calls and clone size come straight from that table; D and trimming were deduced from the DNA. This table has roughly 86,000 clones, roughly 73% appearing once. Study-level results: In a later analysis, an Asian-associated ancestry cluster reportedly showed fewer N-insertions than the roughly 710-donor mean. Apart from CMV serostatus, no immune exposure information was available.

This receptor was obtained from a middle-aged man in good health and CMV-seropositive. The sequencing input was PBMCs.

This CDR3 is CASSPLTGGVADTQYF. Written as DNA, the CDR3 is TGTGCCAGCTCACCACTAACGGGAGGGGTTGCAGATACGCAGTATTTT. The chain links TRBV18 to TRBJ2-3; 8 nucleotides agree with TRBD2. The CDR3 length is 16 residues. Losses at the gene ends were 1 base for V and 4 bases for J; bases not matched to a gene: 7. CDR1 and CDR2 from the germline V gene are KGHSH and LQKENI.